The 19 T cell receptor beta chains in this list originate from one sample, sequenced in a study of Ad26.COV2.S vaccination and SARS-CoV-2 variants. Generated by immunoSEQ multiplex PCR, the TCRdb table keeps only in-frame clones and is missing some. Counted here are some 450,000 clones, roughly 88% occurring once; the ten biggest clones make up less than 5.5%. Treatment: 19 received Ad26.COV2.S at low or high dose, single or two shots; several received placebo; per-sample allocation not given. It was on day 63 after the first vaccine or placebo injection that samples were taken. The specimen was peripheral blood, collected in a trial of Ad26.COV2.S vaccine versus placebo. Source of these receptors: a person between 18 and 65 years old who received the Ad26.COV2.S COVID-19 vaccine or a placebo.

The chain recombines TRBV7-3 with TRBJ2-3; D might be TRBD2 (6 bases). The CDR3 length is 16 residues. Germline CDR1 and CDR2: SGHTA and FQGTGA. Trimming pared 5 bases from V and 2 bases from J, leaving 17 bases between. DNA for the CDR3: TGTGCCAGCAGCGCCGGGACTCCGCTAATCACAGATACGCAGTATTTT. This translates into CASSAGTPLITDTQYF.

The V and J genes are TRBV18 and TRBJ2-1; D possibly corresponds to TRBD2 (6 bases). The germline CDR1 and CDR2 sequences are KGHSH and LQKENI. V was trimmed by 6 bases and J by 12 bases, leaving 15 bases between them. The length of the CDR3 is 12 residues. This CDR3 is CASSPGTARQFF. CDR3 DNA: TGTGCCAGCTCCCCCGGGACTGCTAGGCAGTTCTTC.

The chain employs TRBV28 and TRBJ1-5; the D is unclear. The CDR3 length is 13 residues. CDR1 and CDR2 from the germline V gene are MDHEN and SYDVKM. Deletions cut 3 bases from V and 7 bases from J, with 10 bases between. The chain's CDR3 is CASSFLGIQPQHF. For the CDR3, the DNA is TGTGCCAGCAGTTTTCTGGGGATCCAGCCCCAGCATTTT.

J is TRBJ1-6 and V is TRBV5-1, with D possibly TRBD1 on 6 matching bases. The germline gives CDR1 SGHRS, CDR2 YFSETQ. The CDR3 is 16 residues long. The ends were cut back, 1 base at V and 6 bases at J, with 14 bases in the middle. The CDR3: CASSLFTGWGNSPLHF. CDR3 coding DNA: TGCGCCAGCAGCTTGTTCACAGGGTGGGGTAATTCACCCCTCCACTTT.

As concerns this clone: The sample contains more than one DNA sequence encoding this CDR3. The genes are TRBV11-3 and TRBJ2-1, with TRBD2 identical over 9 bases. Germline assignment: CDR1 SGHNT and CDR2 YENEEA. This CDR3 has 15 amino acids. The ends lost 4 bases at V and 4 bases at J; junction bases unmatched: 5. This CDR3 reads CASSSSSGTYNEQFF. The CDR3 nucleotides read TGTGCCAGCAGCTCCTCTAGCGGGACTTACAATGAGCAGTTCTTC.

This chain joins TRBV7-2 and TRBJ2-2, with D possibly matching TRBD1 (6 bases). The CDR3 runs 15 residues. The germline CDR1 and CDR2 sequences are SGHTA and FQGNSA. V was clipped by 4 bases and J by 4 bases, with 13 bases between them. The DNA of the CDR3 is TGTGCCAGCAGCTATGAGTCAGGGGCCACCGGGGAGCTGTTTTTT. Its protein is CASSYESGATGELFF. Supplemented by reference TRBV7-2 and TRBJ2-2, the full variable domain reads GAGVSQSPSNKVTEKGKDVELRCDPISGHTALYWYRQSLGQGLEFLIYFQGNSAPDKSGLPSDRFSAERTGGSVSTLTIQRTQQEDSAVYLCASSYESGATGELFFGEGSRLTVL.

The J gene is TRBJ2-2, the V gene TRBV30; 9 bases are shared with TRBD2. The CDR3 is 13 amino acids. J gave up 5 bases and V 3 bases, and 1 base lay outside the gene matches. In germline, CDR1 is GTSNPN, CDR2 SVGIG (reference sequence). The CDR3 sequence: CAWRLAGTGELFF. In nucleotides, the CDR3 is TGTGCCTGGAGGCTAGCGGGGACCGGGGAGCTGTTTTTT.

V is TRBV15 and J is TRBJ2-5; TRBD1 aligns across 7 bases. The CDR3 is 14 residues long. Germline CDR1 reads LNHNV; CDR2 reads YYDKDF (reference sequence). Germline trimming cut 1 base from V and 5 bases from J; bases unmatched to any gene: 4. CDR3 in DNA: TGTGCCACCAGCAGAGCAGGGGGTCGGGAGACCCAGTACTTC. It specifies CATSRAGGRETQYF. Together with reference TRBV15 and TRBJ2-5, the CDR3 gives the full variable domain: DAMVIQNPRYQVTQFGKPVTLSCSQTLNHNVMYWYQQKSSQAPKLLFHYYDKDFNNEADTPDNFQSRRPNTSFCFLDIRSPGLGDTAMYLCATSRAGGRETQYFGPGTRLLVL.

The chain combines TRBV7-2 with TRBJ2-5; 7 positions match TRBD1. V gave up 0 bases and J gave up 1 base; unmatched junction bases: 2. CDR3 length: 15 residues. Germline CDR1 SGHTA, CDR2 FQGNSA. The CDR3 region is CASSLAGTVQETQYF. The CDR3 DNA sequence: TGTGCCAGCAGCTTAGCCGGGACAGTCCAAGAGACCCAGTACTTC. Supplemented by reference TRBV7-2 and TRBJ2-5, the full variable domain reads GAGVSQSPSNKVTEKGKDVELRCDPISGHTALYWYRQSLGQGLEFLIYFQGNSAPDKSGLPSDRFSAERTGGSVSTLTIQRTQQEDSAVYLCASSLAGTVQETQYFGPGTRLLVL.

V is TRBV7-9 and J is TRBJ2-2; either TRBD1 or TRBD2 may supply D (5 bases each). Trimming cost V 4 bases and J 3 bases, with 12 bases left between them. The CDR3 has 15 amino acids. Germline V gene lookup returns CDR1 SEHNR and CDR2 FQNEAQ (reference sequence). The CDR3: CASSSRDGYTGELFF. CDR3 coding DNA: TGTGCCAGCAGCTCCCGGGACGGATACACCGGGGAGCTGTTTTTT.

The chain links TRBV28 to TRBJ2-1, with D uncertain. Trimming took 8 bases from V and 7 from J, leaving 15 bases between them. Germline CDR1 and CDR2: MDHEN and SYDVKM. The CDR3 is 13 amino acids. CDR3 in amino acids: CASYRPPANEQFF. The CDR3 DNA sequence: TGTGCCAGCTATAGGCCCCCCGCGAATGAGCAGTTCTTC.

Points on this clone: The junction does not match germline at one end; this may be a read error. The chain carries TRBV12-3 or TRBV12-4 and TRBJ2-7; 9 bases are shared with TRBD2. The CDR3 contains 13 residues. CDR3 residues: CASSIAGVREQYF. In DNA, the CDR3 is TGTGCCAGCAGTATAGCGGGAGTACGGGAGCAGTACTTC.

The chain combines TRBV29-1 with TRBJ2-1; D gene ambiguous. In germline, CDR1 is SQVTM, CDR2 ANQGSEA. There are 14 residues in the CDR3. Trimming cost V 4 bases and J 4 bases, with 14 bases left between them. The CDR3 nucleotides are TGCAGCGTTGCCGTGCTCAAAACTTACAATGAGCAGTTCTTC. Translated, it gives CSVAVLKTYNEQFF.

The genes are TRBV14 and TRBJ2-5, with 8 bases lining up with TRBD2. Trimming cost V 1 base and J 2 bases; bases outside gene matches: 12. The CDR3 totals 18 residues. Per the germline V gene, CDR1 is SGHDN and CDR2 is FVKESK. The CDR3 is CASSQVSRTSRLQETQYF. The DNA of the CDR3 is TGTGCCAGCAGCCAAGTTTCCAGGACTAGCCGCTTACAAGAGACCCAGTACTTC.

The V and J genes are TRBV5-4 and TRBJ2-1, with no clear D. Germline loops: CDR1 SGHNT, CDR2 YYREEE (reference sequence). CDR3 length: 15 amino acids. V dropped 4 bases and J dropped 2 bases, with 13 bases sitting between them. As DNA, the CDR3 is TGTGCCAGCAGCGCGGACCGTCAGGCCTACAATGAGCAGTTCTTC. It encodes CASSADRQAYNEQFF. Drawing the rest from reference TRBV5-4 and TRBJ2-1, the complete variable domain is ETGVTQSPTHLIKTRGQQVTLRCSSQSGHNTVSWYQQALGQGPQFIFQYYREEENGRGNFPPRFSGLQFPNYSSELNVNALELDDSALYLCASSADRQAYNEQFFGPGTRLTVL.

The V gene is TRBV7-8, the J gene TRBJ2-5; D is tentatively TRBD1 or TRBD2 (5 bases each). The CDR3 loop spans 16 amino acids. Deletions cut 1 base from V and 4 bases from J, with 16 bases between. Germline-derived CDR1 and CDR2 are SGHVS and FQNEAQ. In DNA form, the CDR3 reads TGTGCCAGCAGCTTAGTAGGCGCGGGTGGGGGAGAGACCCAGTACTTC. Translating it yields CASSLVGAGGGETQYF.

This clone appeared a single time. Here the CDR3 DNA reads TGTGCCAGCAGCCAAGGCCCCAGGGGCACAGATACGCAGTATTTT. Translating it yields CASSQGPRGTDTQYF. J is TRBJ2-3 and V is TRBV11-2, with D possibly TRBD1 on 5 matching bases. V lost 5 bases and J lost 1, with 13 bases in between. This CDR3 region has 15 residues. Per germline, CDR1 SGHAT and CDR2 FQNNGV.

The chain links TRBV7-2 to TRBJ1-6; TRBD1 might be the D (6 bases). This CDR3 contains 14 residues. V lost 2 bases, J lost 7 bases, and 9 bases lay in between. Germline V CDR1 and CDR2: SGHTA, FQGNSA. The CDR3 loop reads CASSLTRGNSPLHF. Here the CDR3 DNA reads TGTGCCAGCAGCTTAACCAGGGGCAATTCACCCCTCCACTTT.

The J gene is TRBJ1-2, the V gene TRBV4-2; D remains ambiguous. Trimming stripped 0 bases from V and 4 bases from J, with 9 bases between. This CDR3 is 14 amino acids long. CDR1 is LGHNA, CDR2 YNFKEQ, per germline. CDR3 protein: CASSQDIQSYGYTF. Written as DNA, the CDR3 is TGTGCCAGCAGCCAAGATATTCAGAGCTATGGCTACACCTTC.